Shown below are 4 T cell receptor beta chains from a single sample sequenced in a study of T-cell memory formation after mild COVID-19. TCRdb independently ran MiXCR on the 5' RACE reads; one entry per CDR3 protein. This table has about 180,000 distinct CDR3 sequences, 16% appearing once. The sample comprised PBMCs or a T cell subset sorted from them (not recorded which). All receptors derive from an adult woman who had mild COVID-19 (a few samples of this study predate the infection). Cell type and time point are not known.

The chain uses TRBV5-1 and TRBJ2-7; D is possibly TRBD1 (6 bases). Per the germline V gene, CDR1 is SGHRS and CDR2 is YFSETQ. Trimming pared 4 bases from V and 5 bases from J, leaving 10 bases between. CDR3 size: 12 residues. CDR3 nucleotides: TGCGCCAGCAGCACTACAGGGAACGAGCAGTACTTC. Encoded protein: CASSTTGNEQYF.

A few counts support this clonotype. The V call is TRBV29-1, the J call TRBJ1-1; tentatively, D is TRBD1 (5 bases). This CDR3 is built from 16 residues. V lost 4 bases and J 1 base, leaving 19 bases between the germline ends. Germline V gene lookup returns CDR1 SQVTM and CDR2 ANQGSEA. CDR3 nucleotide sequence: TGCAGCGTTGGTTATTTCAGGGAGGGTTGGAACACTGAAGCTTTCTTT. This encodes CSVGYFREGWNTEAFF.

In this sample, this clonotype turned up a few times. This rearrangement joins TRBV24-1 to TRBJ2-1, with 15 bases identical to TRBD2. V lost 2 bases to trimming and J lost 8 bases; unmatched junction nucleotides: 9. Germline CDR1 KGHDR, CDR2 SFDVKD. CDR3 length: 18 amino acids. CDR3 loop: CATSDSLGTSGRSDEQFF. The CDR3, as DNA: TGTGCCACCAGTGATTCCCTAGGGACTAGCGGGAGGTCGGATGAGCAGTTCTTC.

In this sample, this clonotype turned up many times. The chain uses TRBV7-8 and TRBJ2-3; a possible D gene is TRBD1 (7 bases). Germline V gives CDR1 SGHVS, CDR2 FQNEAQ. Trimming stripped 4 bases from V and 2 bases from J, with 13 bases between. The CDR3 is 15 residues long. The CDR3 region is CASSSAGQLTDTQYF. In DNA, the CDR3 is TGTGCCAGCAGCTCCGCGGGACAGCTCACAGATACGCAGTATTTT. Complete variable domain (other parts from reference TRBV7-8 and TRBJ2-3): GAGVSQSPRYKVAKRGQDVALRCDPISGHVSLFWYQQALGQGPEFLTYFQNEAQLDKSGLPSDRFFAERPEGSVSTLKIQRTQQEDSAVYLCASSSAGQLTDTQYFGPGTRLTVL.